Following are 3 T cell receptor beta chains from one sample sequenced in a study of T cell changes during pregnancy in multiple sclerosis. Data came from immunoSEQ multiplex PCR; TCRdb stores just in-frame clones and leaves some out. The data show almost 95,000 clones, with roughly nine tenths seen just once and 1.5% to 1.9% held by the top ten. Specimen: peripheral blood, collected in the first trimester of pregnancy. The receptors shown here come from a female donor with multiple sclerosis, enrolled in a pregnancy study.

The chain links TRBV9 to TRBJ2-3; the D gene is possibly TRBD2 (5 bases). The CDR3 covers 18 residues. Germline values: CDR1 SGDLS, CDR2 YYNGEE. The V end was cut by 3 bases, the J end by 4 bases, with 24 bases between. CDR3 region: CASSAHGPLVGGADTQYF. The DNA for the CDR3 is TGTGCCAGCAGCGCCCACGGCCCACTAGTTGGCGGAGCAGATACGCAGTATTTT.

V is TRBV4-3 and J is TRBJ2-1; D possibly corresponds to TRBD1 (6 bases). V was shortened by 0 bases and J by 6 bases, with 12 bases between the two germline ends. Germline V gene sequence: CDR1 LGHNA, CDR2 YSLEER. The CDR3 spans 15 residues. Written as DNA, the CDR3 is TGCGCCAGCAGCCAAGATAGACAGGATGGCAATGAGCAGTTCTTC. Translating gives CASSQDRQDGNEQFF.

The rearrangement links TRBV7-8 to TRBJ2-2; D is ambiguous. CDR1 is SGHVS and CDR2 is FQNEAQ in the germline V gene. The CDR3 has 12 amino acids. Between the trimmed V and J ends, which lost 3 bases and 6 bases, there was a span of 5 bases. The CDR3 DNA sequence: TGTGCCAGCAGCTTTTCTTCCGGGGAGCTGTTTTTT. Protein sequence: CASSFSSGELFF.